Listed below are T cell receptor beta chains from one sample, sequenced in a study of graft-versus-host responses after intestinal transplantation. Antigen specificity for these receptors is unknown. Sequencing used immunoSEQ multiplex PCR; TCRdb keeps in-frame clones, though not all of them. The sample gives about 90,000 clones, over 90% of which show up once; approximately 0.19% is in the top ten. Sequenced here: unstimulated CD4+ T cells sorted from spleen or lymph node cells, sampled before transplant. The receptors were sampled from a human donor who was the organ donor for an intestinal transplant. CDR3s include the opening cysteine and the closing phenylalanine or tryptophan. The D gene is left open where the match is weak. The size field is filled for only some rows; it gives once, few, many or a size class.

D gene	clone size	V gene	J gene	CDR3 DNA	CDR3 protein
-	-	TRBV30	TRBJ2-3	TGTGCCTGGAGTATGTTCTCAAACCCCACAGATACGCAGTATTTT	CAWSMFSNPTDTQYF
-	-	TRBV6-5	TRBJ1-5	TGTGCCAGCAGTGGAGGGGGAAATCAGCCCCAGCATTTT	CASSGGGNQPQHF
-	-	TRBV25-1	TRBJ2-6	TGTGCCAGCAGTAGCTGGGGTTCTGGGGCCAACGTCCTGACTTTC	CASSSWGSGANVLTF
-	few	TRBV19	TRBJ2-1	TGTGCCAGTAGTTCGCGTCCGGTAAATGAGCAGTTCTTC	CASSSRPVNEQFF
-	-	TRBV4-3	TRBJ2-7	TGCGCCAGCAGCCAAGAGGGGTACGAGCAGTACTTC	CASSQEGYEQYF
-	once	TRBV9	TRBJ2-3	TGTGCCAGCAGTGCCTCGGACTCGGGAGATACGCAGTATTTT	CASSASDSGDTQYF
-	-	TRBV2	TRBJ1-5	TGTGCCAGCAATATGGACAGAAGTAATCAGCCCCAGCATTTT	CASNMDRSNQPQHF
-	-	TRBV7-2	TRBJ1-3	TGTGCCAGCAGCTTAGGACAGACTCTCTCTGGAAACACCATATATTTT	CASSLGQTLSGNTIYF
-	-	TRBV6-5	TRBJ1-1	TGTGCCAGCAGGGCAGGGGATAAGAACACTGAAGCTTTCTTT	CASRAGDKNTEAFF
-	-	TRBV11-3	TRBJ2-1	TGTGCCAGCAGCTCCGGGACCCACTACAATGAGCAGTTCTTC	CASSSGTHYNEQFF